This T cell receptor (beta chain) was identified during a study of cytomegalovirus exposure and HLA in healthy donors. Only in-frame clones appear in the TCRdb table, and some are missing; sequencing was by immunoSEQ multiplex PCR. The sample includes more than 95,000 clones, 85% to 90% of them seen just once. The sequenced sample consisted of PBMCs. The clonotype was recovered from a woman younger than 30 in good health and CMV-seronegative.

The CDR3 coding sequence is TGTGCCAGCAGTTTATTTCAAAACACTGAAGCTTTCTTT. Amino acid sequence: CASSLFQNTEAFF. This rearrangement joins TRBV28 to TRBJ1-1; D is unresolved. Germline V gene sequence: CDR1 MDHEN, CDR2 SYDVKM. The CDR3 contains 13 residues. V shed 1 base and J shed 2 bases, with 5 bases lying between them.